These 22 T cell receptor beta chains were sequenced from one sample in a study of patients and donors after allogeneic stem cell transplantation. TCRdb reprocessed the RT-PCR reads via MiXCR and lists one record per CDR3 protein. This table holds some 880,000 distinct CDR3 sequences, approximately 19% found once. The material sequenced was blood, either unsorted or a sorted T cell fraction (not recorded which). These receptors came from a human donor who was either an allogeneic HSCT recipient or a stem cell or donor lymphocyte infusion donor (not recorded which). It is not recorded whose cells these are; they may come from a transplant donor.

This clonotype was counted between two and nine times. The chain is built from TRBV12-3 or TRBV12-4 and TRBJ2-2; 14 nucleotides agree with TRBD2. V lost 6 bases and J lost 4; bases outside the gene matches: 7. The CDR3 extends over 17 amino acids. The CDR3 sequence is CASRTGTSGSSTGELFF. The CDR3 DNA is TGTGCCAGCAGGACAGGGACTAGCGGGAGTAGCACCGGGGAGCTGTTTTTT.

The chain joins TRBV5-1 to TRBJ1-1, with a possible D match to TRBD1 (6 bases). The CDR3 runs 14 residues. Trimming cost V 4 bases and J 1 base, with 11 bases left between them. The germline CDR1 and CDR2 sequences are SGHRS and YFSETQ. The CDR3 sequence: CASSQGHQNTEAFF. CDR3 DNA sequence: TGCGCCAGCAGCCAGGGACACCAGAACACTGAAGCTTTCTTT.

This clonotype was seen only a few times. This CDR3 reads CASSSRRGVQETQYF. DNA of the CDR3: TGTGCCAGCAGTTCCCGGCGCGGGGTCCAAGAGACCCAGTACTTC. J is TRBJ2-5 and V is TRBV28; perhaps TRBD2 as D (6 bases). The CDR3 totals 15 residues. CDR1 is MDHEN and CDR2 is SYDVKM in the germline V gene. The germline V and J ends were trimmed by 4 bases and 1 base, with 13 bases remaining between them. Filled out from reference TRBV28 and TRBJ2-5, the complete variable domain reads DVKVTQSSRYLVKRTGEKVFLECVQDMDHENMFWYRQDPGLGLRLIYFSYDVKMKEKGDIPEGYSVSREKKERFSLILESASTNQTSMYLCASSSRRGVQETQYFGPGTRLLVL.

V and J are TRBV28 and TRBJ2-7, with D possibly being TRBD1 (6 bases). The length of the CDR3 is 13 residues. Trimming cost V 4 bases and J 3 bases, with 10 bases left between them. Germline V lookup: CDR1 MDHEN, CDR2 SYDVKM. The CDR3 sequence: CASSWLRGYEQYF. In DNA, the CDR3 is TGTGCCAGCAGTTGGCTCAGGGGCTACGAGCAGTACTTC. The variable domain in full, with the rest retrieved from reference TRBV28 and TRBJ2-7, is DVKVTQSSRYLVKRTGEKVFLECVQDMDHENMFWYRQDPGLGLRLIYFSYDVKMKEKGDIPEGYSVSREKKERFSLILESASTNQTSMYLCASSWLRGYEQYFGPGTRLTVT.

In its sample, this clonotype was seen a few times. The CDR3 region is CASLRAGRTYEQYF. CDR3 DNA sequence: TGTGCCAGCCTAAGGGCAGGGAGAACCTACGAGCAGTACTTC. V usage is TRBV13 and J usage is TRBJ2-7; D possibly uses TRBD1 or TRBD2 (5 bases each). The CDR3 contains 14 residues. Germline V gene lookup returns CDR1 PRHDT and CDR2 FYEKMQ (reference sequence). Trimming removed 8 bases at V and 2 bases at J, with 16 bases between.

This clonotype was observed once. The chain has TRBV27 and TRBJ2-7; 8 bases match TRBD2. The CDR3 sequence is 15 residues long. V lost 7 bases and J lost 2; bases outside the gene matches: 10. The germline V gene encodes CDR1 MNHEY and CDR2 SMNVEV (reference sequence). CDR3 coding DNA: TGTGCCAGCAATTTCGCTAGCGGGCCACCCTACGAGCAGTACTTC. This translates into CASNFASGPPYEQYF.

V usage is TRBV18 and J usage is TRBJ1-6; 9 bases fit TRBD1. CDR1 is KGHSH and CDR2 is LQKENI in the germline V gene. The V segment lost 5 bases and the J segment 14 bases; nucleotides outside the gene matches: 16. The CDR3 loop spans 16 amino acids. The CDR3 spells CASSSQGASLGSTLHF. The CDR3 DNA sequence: TGTGCCAGCTCATCACAGGGGGCGAGTTTGGGTTCTACCCTCCACTTT.

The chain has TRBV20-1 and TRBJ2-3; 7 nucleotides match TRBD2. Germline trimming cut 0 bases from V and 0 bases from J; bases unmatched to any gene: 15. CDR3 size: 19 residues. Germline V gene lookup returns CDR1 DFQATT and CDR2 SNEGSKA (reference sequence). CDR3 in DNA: TGCAGTGCTAGAGAGACTACCGTCGGGGTCGGGGGGAGCACAGATACGCAGTATTTT. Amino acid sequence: CSARETTVGVGGSTDTQYF.

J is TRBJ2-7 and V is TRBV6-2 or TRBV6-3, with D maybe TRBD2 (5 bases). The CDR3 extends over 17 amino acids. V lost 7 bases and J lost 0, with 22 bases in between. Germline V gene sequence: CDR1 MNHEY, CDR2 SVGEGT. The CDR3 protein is CASTTRWNGNSSYEQYF. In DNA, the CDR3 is TGTGCCAGCACTACGAGGTGGAACGGGAACAGCTCCTACGAGCAGTACTTC.

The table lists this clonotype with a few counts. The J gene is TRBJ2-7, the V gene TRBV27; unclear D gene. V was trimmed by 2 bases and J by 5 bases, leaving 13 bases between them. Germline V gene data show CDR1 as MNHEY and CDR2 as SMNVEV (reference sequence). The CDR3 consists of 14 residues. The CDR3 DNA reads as TGTGCCAGCAGTTTAGGAGTGGGCGCGGACGAGCAGTACTTC. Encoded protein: CASSLGVGADEQYF.

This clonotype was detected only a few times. The CDR3 reads CASTAQHNEQFF. The CDR3 coding sequence is TGTGCCAGCACAGCACAGCACAATGAGCAGTTCTTC. The chain employs TRBV6-1 and TRBJ2-1; D call uncertain. CDR1 is MNHNS and CDR2 is SASEGT in the germline V gene. The germline V and J ends were trimmed by 7 bases and 5 bases, with 9 bases remaining between them. The CDR3 is 12 residues long.

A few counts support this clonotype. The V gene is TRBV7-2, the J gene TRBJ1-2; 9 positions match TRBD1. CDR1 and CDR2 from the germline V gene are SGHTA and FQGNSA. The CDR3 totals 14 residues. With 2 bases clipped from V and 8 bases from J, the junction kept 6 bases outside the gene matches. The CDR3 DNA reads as TGTGCCAGCAGCTTAATTACGACAGGGGGAGGCTACACCTTC. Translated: CASSLITTGGGYTF.

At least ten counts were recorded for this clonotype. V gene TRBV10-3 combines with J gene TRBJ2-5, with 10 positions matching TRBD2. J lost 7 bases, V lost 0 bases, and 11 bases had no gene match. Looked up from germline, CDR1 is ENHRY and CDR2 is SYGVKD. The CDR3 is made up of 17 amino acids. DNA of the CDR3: TGTGCCATCAGTGAGTCGAGCGGGAGGGCCCTCTCGGGGACCCAGTACTTC. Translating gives CAISESSGRALSGTQYF.

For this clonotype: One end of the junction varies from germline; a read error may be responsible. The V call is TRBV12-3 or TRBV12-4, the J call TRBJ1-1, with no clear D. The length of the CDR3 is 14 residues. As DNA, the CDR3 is TGTGCCAGCAGTACTACCGGGTCTACAACTGGAGCTTTCTTT. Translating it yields CASSTTGSTTGAFF.

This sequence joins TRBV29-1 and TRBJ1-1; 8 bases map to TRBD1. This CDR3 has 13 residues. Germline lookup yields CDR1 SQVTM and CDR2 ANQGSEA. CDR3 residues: CSVTKTGATEAFF. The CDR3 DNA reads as TGCAGTGTTACTAAGACAGGGGCGACTGAAGCTTTCTTT.

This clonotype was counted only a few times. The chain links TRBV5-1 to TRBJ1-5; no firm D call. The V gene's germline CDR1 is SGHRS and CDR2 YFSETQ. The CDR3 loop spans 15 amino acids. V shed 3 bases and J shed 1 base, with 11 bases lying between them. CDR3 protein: CASSSGEKSNQPQHF. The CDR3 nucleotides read TGCGCCAGCAGCTCGGGAGAAAAGAGCAATCAGCCCCAGCATTTT.

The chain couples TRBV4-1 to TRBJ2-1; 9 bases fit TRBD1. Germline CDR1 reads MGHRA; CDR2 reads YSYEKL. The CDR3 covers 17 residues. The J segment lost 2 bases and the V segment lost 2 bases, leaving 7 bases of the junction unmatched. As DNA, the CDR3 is TGCGCCAGCAGCCAATTCCCGGACAGGGGCCCCTACAATGAGCAGTTCTTC. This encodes CASSQFPDRGPYNEQFF.

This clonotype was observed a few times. CDR3: CSAREMGMNTEAFF. The DNA of the CDR3 is TGCAGTGCTAGAGAGATGGGGATGAACACTGAAGCTTTCTTT. The V call is TRBV20-1, the J call TRBJ1-1, with D unclear. CDR3 length: 14 residues. V lost 0 bases to trimming and J lost 0 bases, with 8 bases between them. Germline V gene data show CDR1 as DFQATT and CDR2 as SNEGSKA (reference sequence).

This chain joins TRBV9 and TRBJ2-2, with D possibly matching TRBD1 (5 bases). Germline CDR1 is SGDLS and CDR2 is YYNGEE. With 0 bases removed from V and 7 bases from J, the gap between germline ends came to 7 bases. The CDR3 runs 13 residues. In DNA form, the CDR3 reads TGTGCCAGCAGCGTAGAAGGGGTCGGGGAGCTGTTTTTT. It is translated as CASSVEGVGELFF.

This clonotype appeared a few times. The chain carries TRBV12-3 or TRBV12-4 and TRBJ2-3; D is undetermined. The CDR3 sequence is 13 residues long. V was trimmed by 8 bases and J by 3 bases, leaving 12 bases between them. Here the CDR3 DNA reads TGTGCCAGCCTTACAGCCAGGACAGATACGCAGTATTTT. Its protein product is CASLTARTDTQYF.

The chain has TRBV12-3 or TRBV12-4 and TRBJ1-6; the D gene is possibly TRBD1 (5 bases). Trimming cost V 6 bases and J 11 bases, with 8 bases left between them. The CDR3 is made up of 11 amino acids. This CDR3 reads CASRTGAPLHF. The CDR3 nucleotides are TGTGCCAGCAGGACGGGGGCACCCCTCCACTTT.

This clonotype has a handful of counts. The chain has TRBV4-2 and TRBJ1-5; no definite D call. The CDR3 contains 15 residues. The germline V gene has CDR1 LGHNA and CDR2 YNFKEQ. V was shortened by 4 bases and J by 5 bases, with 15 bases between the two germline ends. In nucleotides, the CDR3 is TGTGCCAGCAGCCCCCGGGCCAATGGACATCAGCCCCAGCATTTT. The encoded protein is CASSPRANGHQPQHF.